Below, 3 T cell receptor beta chains from the same sample are listed, as sequenced in a study of T cells after yellow fever vaccination. One entry per CDR3 protein, called by TCRdb with MiXCR from the 5' RACE reads. The table lists more than 55,000 distinct CDR3 sequences, approximately 7% of them singletons, with 30% to 45% in the top ten. Sequenced here: CD8+ T cells sorted from PBMCs, sampled 15 days after the yellow fever booster vaccination. The receptors here all came from a man aged 25 to 40 who received the YFV17D yellow fever vaccine.

In its sample, this clonotype was seen a few times. The chain links TRBV7-2 to TRBJ2-7, with 11 nucleotides matching TRBD1. Germline V gives CDR1 SGHTA, CDR2 FQGNSA. V shed 4 bases, J shed 2 bases, and the junction held 4 bases outside the gene matches. The CDR3 covers 15 residues. CDR3 sequence (DNA): TGTGCCAGCAGCTCCCCGGGACAGGGGGCCTACGAGCAGTACTTC. As protein: CASSSPGQGAYEQYF.

In this sample, this clonotype turned up many times. V and J are TRBV12-3 or TRBV12-4 and TRBJ2-3; D ambiguous. Trimming removed 2 bases from V and 4 bases from J, with 1 base in between. The CDR3 is made up of 11 amino acids. CDR3 sequence reads: CASSLSDTQYF. In DNA form, the CDR3 reads TGTGCCAGCAGTTTATCAGATACGCAGTATTTT.

This clonotype showed up many times. The chain recombines TRBV15 with TRBJ2-3; D not certain. With 3 bases removed from V and 2 bases from J, the gap between germline ends came to 12 bases. Germline V gene lookup returns CDR1 LNHNV and CDR2 YYDKDF (reference sequence). The CDR3 extends over 15 amino acids. CDR3 DNA: TGTGCCACCAGCAGTTACTCCTCGGCCACAGATACGCAGTATTTT. Residues: CATSSYSSATDTQYF.